Below, 24 T cell receptor beta chains from the same sample are listed, as sequenced in a study of T cell changes during pregnancy in multiple sclerosis. TCRdb keeps only in-frame clones here, not all; method: immunoSEQ multiplex PCR. Of 20,000 to 25,000 clones listed, around 90% were seen once; the top ten hold about 0.67%. The sequencing here drew on CD4+ T cells from peripheral blood mononuclear cells, taken in the third trimester of pregnancy. Receptors were obtained from a female donor with multiple sclerosis, enrolled in a pregnancy study.

The V gene is TRBV5-1, the J gene TRBJ1-1, with D possibly matching TRBD1 (6 bases). Germline CDR1 SGHRS, CDR2 YFSETQ. The CDR3 loop spans 13 amino acids. Trimming cost V 4 bases and J 8 bases, with 15 bases left between them. The CDR3 sequence is CASSPTPGTEAFF. CDR3 DNA: TGCGCCAGCAGCCCCACGCCCGGGACAGAAGCTTTCTTT.

The chain recombines TRBV5-5 with TRBJ2-3, with D possibly TRBD2 on 5 matching bases. CDR1 is SGHKS and CDR2 is YYEKEE in the germline V gene (reference sequence). This CDR3 region has 15 residues. Trimming stripped 4 bases from V and 0 bases from J, with 12 bases between. As DNA, the CDR3 is TGTGCCAGCAGCCCCGGGATTTCTAGCACAGATACGCAGTATTTT. Residues: CASSPGISSTDTQYF.

The chain is built from TRBV5-1 and TRBJ1-5; D gene unclear. The CDR3 has 13 amino acids. Germline lookup yields CDR1 SGHRS and CDR2 YFSETQ. Trimming left V 0 bases short and J 6 bases short, with 7 bases between. For the CDR3, the DNA is TGCGCCAGCAGCTTGGTAATCGGTCAGCCCCAGCATTTT. Residues: CASSLVIGQPQHF. The full variable domain, with the rest looked up from reference TRBV5-1 and TRBJ1-5, is KAGVTQTPRYLIKTRGQQVTLSCSPISGHRSVSWYQQTPGQGLQFLFEYFSETQRNKGNFPGRFSGRQFSNSRSEMNVSTLELGDSALYLCASSLVIGQPQHFGDGTRLSIL.

The chain uses TRBV4-1 and TRBJ1-2, with a weak D call TRBD1 (6 bases). The V gene lost 5 bases and the J gene lost 3 bases, with 19 bases spanning the gap. Germline V gene lookup returns CDR1 MGHRA and CDR2 YSYEKL. This CDR3 spans 16 amino acids. The CDR3, as DNA: TGCGCCAGCAGCATAAGAGCACGACAGGAGCACTATGGCTACACCTTC. Translated: CASSIRARQEHYGYTF.

This chain uses TRBV7-2 with TRBJ2-7, with TRBD2 matching over 7 bases. Germline values: CDR1 SGHTA, CDR2 FQGNSA. With V trimmed by 4 bases and J by 4 bases, 10 bases remained unmatched. CDR3 length: 15 residues. CDR3 sequence reads: CASSSPSGELYEQYF. The CDR3 DNA follows: TGTGCCAGCAGCTCCCCCAGCGGGGAACTATACGAGCAGTACTTC.

This clone was observed once. The chain uses TRBV5-8 and TRBJ1-2; possible D gene TRBD1, 6 bases. V gave up 2 bases and J gave up 7 bases, with 12 bases separating them. The germline gives CDR1 SGHTS, CDR2 YDEGEE. The CDR3 is 13 amino acids. The chain's CDR3 is CASSLRGSSGYTF. The CDR3 bases are TGTGCCAGCAGCTTAAGGGGGAGTAGTGGCTACACCTTC.

The chain links TRBV28 to TRBJ1-6; D is unclear. V lost 2 bases and J 7 bases, leaving 15 bases between the germline ends. CDR3 length: 16 residues. Germline assignment: CDR1 MDHEN and CDR2 SYDVKM. CDR3 residues: CASSLEPLGSNSPLHF. In DNA form, the CDR3 reads TGTGCCAGCAGTTTAGAACCGCTCGGGTCGAATTCACCCCTCCACTTT.

V gene TRBV5-1 combines with J gene TRBJ2-2; 8 bases agree with TRBD2. There are 17 residues in the CDR3. The V and J ends lost 7 bases and 4 bases, in that order; junction bases with no gene match: 15. The germline V gene has CDR1 SGHRS and CDR2 YFSETQ. CDR3 sequence: CASFESRGGLSTGELFF. The CDR3 DNA follows: TGCGCCAGCTTCGAGTCCCGGGGGGGCCTAAGCACCGGGGAGCTGTTTTTT.

The chain uses TRBV5-1 and TRBJ1-1; 8 bases fit TRBD1. The germline CDR1 and CDR2 sequences are SGHRS and YFSETQ. This CDR3 comprises 14 residues. V was clipped by 3 bases and J by 1 base; unmatched bases: 2. CDR3: CASSSDRGNTEAFF. The CDR3 DNA reads as TGCGCCAGCAGCTCCGACAGGGGGAACACTGAAGCTTTCTTT.

The DNA for the CDR3 is TGTGCCAGCCGGACTAGCGGGGGGGAATCAAAACTGTATTTT. It codes for CASRTSGGESKLYF. V is TRBV19 and J is TRBJ2-3; TRBD2 matches at 15 bases. The CDR3 covers 14 residues. The germline V gene encodes CDR1 LNHDA and CDR2 SQIVND (reference sequence). V gave up 9 bases and J gave up 14 bases; unmatched junction bases: 12.

This clone was found once. The chain uses TRBV5-1 and TRBJ2-2; 14 bases match TRBD2. The J segment lost 5 bases and the V segment lost 0 bases, leaving 3 bases of the junction unmatched. The CDR3 is made up of 17 amino acids. Per the germline V gene, CDR1 is SGHRS and CDR2 is YFSETQ. Here the CDR3 reads CASSLGLAGGPTGELFF. CDR3 coding DNA: TGCGCCAGCAGCTTGGGACTAGCGGGGGGGCCGACCGGGGAGCTGTTTTTT.

V usage is TRBV18 and J usage is TRBJ1-3; 9 bases are shared with TRBD1. Germline-derived CDR1 and CDR2 are KGHSH and LQKENI. With V trimmed by 4 bases and J by 2 bases, 0 bases remained unmatched. The CDR3 covers 14 residues. The chain's CDR3 is CASSRDRAGNTIYF. The CDR3 coding sequence is TGTGCCAGCTCACGGGACAGGGCTGGAAACACCATATATTTT.

The chain links TRBV4-3 to TRBJ1-1, with D uncertain. The CDR3 has 18 amino acids. Trimming shortened V by 1 base and J by 0 bases, and 18 bases separated the two germline ends. Germline values: CDR1 LGHNA, CDR2 YSLEER. CDR3 DNA: TGCGCCAGCAGCCAAGGCGTTCGGGGTTTTTATTTGAACACTGAAGCTTTCTTT. Amino acids: CASSQGVRGFYLNTEAFF.

The chain links TRBV5-1 to TRBJ2-1; 12 nucleotides align to TRBD2. This CDR3 is built from 19 residues. Germline-derived CDR1 and CDR2 are SGHRS and YFSETQ. V trimming: 0 bases; J trimming: 10 bases; junction bases outside the gene matches: 17. CDR3 amino acids: CASSLATTSGGESGSEQFF. The DNA for the CDR3 is TGCGCCAGCAGCTTGGCAACGACTAGCGGGGGTGAATCGGGATCGGAGCAGTTCTTC.

J is TRBJ2-5 and V is TRBV10-3, with a possible D match to TRBD2 (6 bases). The germline V gene has CDR1 ENHRY and CDR2 SYGVKD. Trimming took 0 bases from V and 2 from J, leaving 10 bases between them. There are 15 residues in the CDR3. The CDR3 DNA is TGTGCCATCAGTGAGTCAGGAGGGCCTCAAGAGACCCAGTACTTC. Translated, it gives CAISESGGPQETQYF.

The rearrangement joins TRBV28 to TRBJ2-5; D might be TRBD1 (5 bases). V lost 5 bases and J lost 0, with 19 bases in between. CDR3 length: 17 residues. The germline V gene has CDR1 MDHEN and CDR2 SYDVKM. The CDR3 nucleotides read TGTGCCAGCAGTCGCCTTATCGGCCCAGGGTACCAAGAGACCCAGTACTTC. Protein product: CASSRLIGPGYQETQYF.

The rearrangement joins TRBV5-4 to TRBJ1-2; D ambiguous. The ends were cut back, 4 bases at V and 7 bases at J, with 14 bases in the middle. Looked up from germline, CDR1 is SGHNT and CDR2 is YYREEE (reference sequence). The CDR3 loop spans 13 amino acids. The CDR3 here is CASSHLEGRGYTF. The DNA for the CDR3 is TGTGCCAGCAGCCACTTGGAGGGTCGTGGCTACACCTTC.

The chain employs TRBV5-3 and TRBJ2-5, with D possibly TRBD1 on 8 matching bases. TRBV5-3 falls under the ORF class, with uncertain function. The CDR3 covers 15 residues. The V end was cut by 4 bases, the J end by 4 bases, with 17 bases between. CDR3 protein: CARSPTGEGGETQYF. CDR3 nucleotides: TGTGCCAGAAGCCCGACAGGGGAGGGCGGAGAGACCCAGTACTTC.

The chain joins TRBV28 to TRBJ1-6, with 8 bases that match TRBD1. V shed 5 bases, J shed 10 bases, and the junction held 7 bases outside the gene matches. Germline V CDR1 and CDR2: MDHEN, SYDVKM. The CDR3 sequence is 14 residues long. The CDR3 sequence: CASSRSGGGSPLHF. Here the CDR3 DNA reads TGTGCCAGCAGTCGGTCAGGGGGCGGGTCACCCCTCCACTTT.

This chain connects TRBV7-2 to TRBJ1-5; no definite D call. V was shortened by 5 bases and J by 9 bases, with 11 bases between the two germline ends. This CDR3 is 12 amino acids long. CDR1 and CDR2 (germline): SGHTA, FQGNSA. CDR3: CASSPLAGPQHF. In DNA, the CDR3 is TGTGCCAGCAGCCCCCTAGCGGGGCCCCAGCATTTT. The full variable domain, with the rest looked up from reference TRBV7-2 and TRBJ1-5, is GAGVSQSPSNKVTEKGKDVELRCDPISGHTALYWYRQSLGQGLEFLIYFQGNSAPDKSGLPSDRFSAERTGGSVSTLTIQRTQQEDSAVYLCASSPLAGPQHFGDGTRLSIL.

This chain joins TRBV29-1 and TRBJ2-5; 8 bases map to TRBD2. The CDR3 extends over 13 amino acids. After removal of 3 bases from V and 5 bases from J, the junction contained 5 bases not matched to a gene. CDR1 is SQVTM and CDR2 is ANQGSEA in the germline V gene. The CDR3 is CSVERGARETQYF. The CDR3 region has the DNA TGCAGCGTTGAGCGGGGGGCCCGGGAGACCCAGTACTTC.

V and J are TRBV9 and TRBJ1-3, with D hard to call. Germline V gene sequence: CDR1 SGDLS, CDR2 YYNGEE. This CDR3 has 14 residues. Deletions cut 1 base from V and 3 bases from J, with 8 bases between. CDR3 DNA sequence: TGTGCCAGCAGCGTACTAGATTTTGGAAACACCATATATTTT. Its protein product is CASSVLDFGNTIYF.

The chain carries TRBV30 and TRBJ1-6, with a tentative D call TRBD1 (5 bases). With 0 bases removed from V and 7 bases from J, the gap between germline ends came to 13 bases. The CDR3 is made up of 15 amino acids. From germline, CDR1 is GTSNPN and CDR2 SVGIG (reference sequence). The CDR3: CAWSVPPGLNSPLHF. The DNA of the CDR3 is TGTGCCTGGAGTGTACCCCCAGGGCTAAATTCACCCCTCCACTTT. The full variable domain, completed using reference TRBV30 and TRBJ1-6, is SQTIHQWPATLVQPVGSPLSLECTVEGTSNPNLYWYRQAAGRGLQLLFYSVGIGQISSEVPQNLSASRPQDRQFILSSKKLLLSDSGFYLCAWSVPPGLNSPLHFGNGTRLTVT.

The genes are TRBV7-9 and TRBJ1-1; D might be TRBD1 (6 bases). The CDR3 spans 13 residues. The germline V gene has CDR1 SEHNR and CDR2 FQNEAQ (reference sequence). V was shortened by 3 bases and J by 6 bases, with 11 bases between the two germline ends. CDR3 protein: CASSLLEGAEAFF. The CDR3 DNA follows: TGTGCCAGCAGCTTGTTAGAGGGGGCTGAAGCTTTCTTT.